Shown below are 5 T cell receptor beta chains from a single sample sequenced in a study of T cells in women clearing cervical HPV infection. TCRdb's copy holds only in-frame clones and misses some; the assay was immunoSEQ multiplex PCR. In all, the sample yields about 23,000 clones. Sequenced input: blood buffy coat. These receptors were taken from a woman between 18 and 70 years old with a cervical HPV16 infection that either progressed to CIN3+ or cleared (not recorded which).

The CDR3 sequence: CASDPGRGAQETQYF. The covered CDR3 bases are TGTGCCAGCGACCCTGGCCGGGGGGCCCAAGAGACC. This chain links TRBV19 with TRBJ2-5; possible D gene TRBD2, 7 bases. The observed sequence ends 3 residues before the CDR3 terminus, with the missing tail filled in from the germline J gene. The CDR3 runs 15 residues. In germline, CDR1 is LNHDA, CDR2 SQIVND (reference sequence). The V and J ends lost 9 bases and 1 base respectively, with 18 bases between them.

Concerning this clone itself: The sequence runs out 3 residues before the end of the CDR3; the remainder is reconstructed from the germline J gene. V is TRBV7-8 and J is TRBJ2-2; 7 nucleotides agree with TRBD1. The J segment lost 8 bases and the V segment lost 2 bases, leaving 8 bases of the junction unmatched. The CDR3 is 15 residues long. In germline, CDR1 is SGHVS, CDR2 FQNEAQ. The CDR3: CASSLSFTGEGELFF. The covered CDR3 bases are TGTGCCAGCAGCTTATCTTTCACAGGGGAGGGGGAG.

As to this clone: Sequencing ends 3 residues short of the CDR3 end; the germline J gene provides the rest. This chain links TRBV10-1 with TRBJ2-1; 10 bases agree with TRBD2. Germline V lookup: CDR1 WNHNN, CDR2 SYGVQD (reference sequence). The J segment lost 8 bases and the V segment lost 3 bases, leaving 16 bases of the junction unmatched. The CDR3 totals 18 residues. The part of the CDR3 DNA that was read is TGCGCCAGCAGTGATTCGGGGAGTCTAGCGGGAGATCGGGATGAG. Amino acids: CASSDSGSLAGDRDE. The CDR3 reads in full as CASSDSGSLAGDRDEQFF.

Of note for this clone: The read finishes 3 residues shy of the CDR3 end, and the germline J gene is used to complete it. The chain links TRBV4-2 to TRBJ1-5, with TRBD1 identical over 8 bases. This CDR3 is built from 15 residues. CDR1 LGHNA and CDR2 YNFKEQ come from the germline V gene. V gave up 4 bases and J gave up 6 bases; unmatched junction bases: 8. The CDR3 loop is CASSPMTGVSQPQHF. The DNA read from the CDR3 is TGTGCCAGCAGCCCAATGACAGGGGTTAGTCAGCCC.

With regard to this clone: The CDR3 end lies 3 residues beyond the end of the read and is filled in from the germline J gene. The chain has TRBV7-6 and TRBJ2-7; 7 bases align to TRBD1. Germline loops: CDR1 SGHVS, CDR2 FNYEAQ. CDR3 length: 13 amino acids. V lost 5 bases to trimming and J lost 4 bases; unmatched junction nucleotides: 5. CDR3 amino acids: CASSQGTAYEQYF. The part of the CDR3 DNA that was read is TGTGCCAGCAGCCAGGGGACAGCATACGAG.